This T cell receptor beta chain was recovered during a study of OX40 agonist ivuxolimab in advanced cancers. The wider study: Every 2 weeks, patients received ivuxolimab intravenously, dosed at 0.01 to 10 mg/kg. Subjects had a mean age of approximately 60 years, with a range of about 23 to 79; around 80% were male.

Blood sampling was done at baseline, cycle 4 day 1, and cycle 7 day 1. Germline V gene lookup returns CDR1 ENHRY and CDR2 SYGVKD. The CDR3 has 13 amino acids. The ends were cut back, 8 bases at V and 2 bases at J, with 9 bases in the middle. Generated by immunoSEQ multiplex PCR, the TCRdb table keeps only in-frame clones and is missing some. This table has around 46,000 clones, approximately 86% appearing once. This sequence joins TRBV10-3 and TRBJ2-2; maybe TRBD1 (6 bases). This TCR came from an adult with an advanced solid tumor such as melanoma, head and neck, liver or kidney cancer. This material consisted of CD4+ or CD8+ T cells sorted from blood, taken in a trial of the OX40 agonist ivuxolimab. The CDR3 loop reads CAIRDTNTGELFF. CDR3 sequence (DNA): TGTGCCATCCGGGACACCAACACCGGGGAGCTGTTTTTT.